These T cell receptor beta chains were read from a single sample in a study of glioma-infiltrating T cells. TCRdb re-derived calls from the multiplex PCR reads in MiXCR, one entry per CDR3 protein. Of roughly 20,000 distinct CDR3 sequences in the sample, approximately 25% were seen once. Material for sequencing was glioma tissue, nonneoplastic brain tissue, or PBMCs (not recorded which). Receptors were obtained from a human donor with low-grade glioma or glioblastoma, undergoing nonglioma brain surgery, or in good health (not recorded which). Both conserved end residues are part of each CDR3. A D gene is named only where the DNA matches it firmly. Rows give clone size only sometimes, using once, few, many, or a class for an expanded clone.

V gene: TRBV20-1; J gene: TRBJ2-1; D gene: -; CDR3 length: 12; clone size: many; CDR3 protein: CSARELTHEQFF; CDR3 DNA: TGCAGTGCTAGAGAACTGACCCATGAGCAGTTCTTC
V gene: TRBV6-6; J gene: TRBJ2-7; D gene: TRBD2; CDR3 length: 15; clone size: many; CDR3 protein: CASSYSSGGSYEQYF; CDR3 DNA: TGTGCCAGCAGTTACTCGAGCGGGGGCTCCTACGAGCAGTACTTC
V gene: TRBV7-2; J gene: TRBJ2-3; D gene: -; CDR3 length: 13; clone size: many; CDR3 protein: CASSSFNEDTQYF; CDR3 DNA: TGTGCCAGCAGCTCATTTAACGAAGATACGCAGTATTTT
V gene: TRBV11-3; J gene: TRBJ2-2; D gene: -; CDR3 length: 13; clone size: many; CDR3 protein: CASSSINTGELFF; CDR3 DNA: TGTGCCAGCAGCTCAATCAACACCGGGGAGCTGTTTTTT
V gene: TRBV20-1; J gene: TRBJ2-1; D gene: TRBD2; CDR3 length: 15; clone size: -; CDR3 protein: CSARDGNSGGNEQFF; CDR3 DNA: TGCAGTGCTAGGGACGGGAATAGCGGGGGAAATGAGCAGTTCTTC
V gene: TRBV7-2; J gene: TRBJ2-1; D gene: -; CDR3 length: 13; clone size: few; CDR3 protein: CASSATSNGVQFF; CDR3 DNA: TGTGCCAGCAGCGCCACTAGCAACGGGGTGCAGTTCTTC
V gene: TRBV7-6; J gene: TRBJ2-7; D gene: -; CDR3 length: 11; clone size: many; CDR3 protein: CASSSNYEQYF; CDR3 DNA: TGTGCCAGCAGCTCCAACTACGAGCAGTACTTC
V gene: TRBV6-1; J gene: TRBJ2-7; D gene: -; CDR3 length: 15; clone size: few; CDR3 protein: CATKPGAMDSYEQYF; CDR3 DNA: TGTGCCACCAAACCCGGGGCCATGGACTCCTACGAGCAGTACTTC
V gene: TRBV28; J gene: TRBJ2-5; D gene: -; CDR3 length: 11; clone size: many; CDR3 protein: CASRDTETQYF; CDR3 DNA: TGTGCCAGCAGGGATACGGAGACCCAGTACTTC
V gene: TRBV20-1; J gene: TRBJ2-1; D gene: TRBD2; CDR3 length: 16; clone size: many; CDR3 protein: CSARALTSGGYNEQFF; CDR3 DNA: TGCAGTGCTAGAGCCCTAACTAGCGGGGGGTACAATGAGCAGTTCTTC
V gene: TRBV15; J gene: TRBJ2-1; D gene: -; CDR3 length: 16; clone size: many; CDR3 protein: CATSRDQGGPSLEQFF; CDR3 DNA: TGTGCCACCAGCAGAGACCAGGGGGGGCCGAGCCTTGAGCAGTTCTTC
V gene: TRBV20-1; J gene: TRBJ2-1; D gene: TRBD2; CDR3 length: 15; clone size: many; CDR3 protein: CSARDASGAYNEQFF; CDR3 DNA: TGCAGTGCTAGAGATGCTAGCGGGGCATACAATGAGCAGTTCTTC
V gene: TRBV12-3/TRBV12-4; J gene: TRBJ1-6; D gene: -; CDR3 length: 13; clone size: many; CDR3 protein: CATSTLYNSPLHF; CDR3 DNA: TGTGCCACCTCAACGCTCTATAATTCACCCCTCCACTTT
V gene: TRBV4-1; J gene: TRBJ2-1; D gene: TRBD2; CDR3 length: 17; clone size: few; CDR3 protein: CASSQASTSGGAYEQLF; CDR3 DNA: TGCGCCAGCAGCCAAGCCTCAACTAGCGGGGGGGCCTATGAGCAGCTCTTC
V gene: TRBV5-1; J gene: TRBJ1-1; D gene: -; CDR3 length: 13; clone size: many; CDR3 protein: CASSLSLNTEAFF; CDR3 DNA: TGCGCCAGCAGCTTAAGTCTGAACACTGAAGCTTTCTTT
V gene: TRBV6-6; J gene: TRBJ2-5; D gene: -; CDR3 length: 15; clone size: -; CDR3 protein: CASSYSKVSTETQYF; CDR3 DNA: TGTGCCAGCAGTTACTCGAAGGTTAGCACAGAGACCCAGTACTTC
V gene: TRBV7-9; J gene: TRBJ2-7; D gene: -; CDR3 length: 13; clone size: many; CDR3 protein: CASSSTTGYEQYF; CDR3 DNA: TGTGCCAGCAGCTCGACGACAGGCTACGAGCAGTACTTC
V gene: TRBV20-1; J gene: TRBJ2-1; D gene: -; CDR3 length: 11; clone size: -; CDR3 protein: CSMRLYNEQFF; CDR3 DNA: TGCTCAATGAGGCTTTACAATGAGCAGTTCTTC
V gene: TRBV6-1; J gene: TRBJ2-5; D gene: -; CDR3 length: 13; clone size: many; CDR3 protein: CATAGTIQETQYF; CDR3 DNA: TGTGCCACTGCGGGTACCATCCAAGAGACCCAGTACTTC
V gene: TRBV3-1; J gene: TRBJ1-5; D gene: TRBD1; CDR3 length: 17; clone size: -; CDR3 protein: CASGQEPPTGDNQPQHF; CDR3 DNA: TGTGCCAGCGGCCAAGAGCCACCCACAGGGGACAATCAGCCCCAGCATTTT
V gene: TRBV10-1; J gene: TRBJ2-7; D gene: TRBD1; CDR3 length: 13; clone size: -; CDR3 protein: CARRTGFFYEQYF; CDR3 DNA: TGCGCCAGGAGGACAGGGTTCTTCTACGAGCAGTACTTC
V gene: TRBV6-9; J gene: TRBJ1-4; D gene: TRBD1; CDR3 length: 15; clone size: -; CDR3 protein: CASSHSGQAADKLFF; CDR3 DNA: TGCGCCAGCAGCCATTCCGGACAGGCCGCCGATAAACTGTTTTTT
V gene: TRBV29-1; J gene: TRBJ1-1; D gene: -; CDR3 length: 12; clone size: many; CDR3 protein: CSVEPGGTEAFF; CDR3 DNA: TGCAGCGTTGAACCGGGAGGCACTGAAGCTTTCTTT
V gene: TRBV20-1; J gene: TRBJ1-5; D gene: -; CDR3 length: 15; clone size: -; CDR3 protein: CSAILAAYSNQPQHF; CDR3 DNA: TGCAGCGCTATACTGGCAGCCTATAGCAATCAGCCCCAGCATTTT
V gene: TRBV6-1; J gene: TRBJ2-7; D gene: -; CDR3 length: 14; clone size: many; CDR3 protein: CASSEVVLEYEQYF; CDR3 DNA: TGTGCCAGCAGTGAAGTGGTTTTGGAGTACGAGCAGTACTTC
V gene: TRBV7-2; J gene: TRBJ2-5; D gene: -; CDR3 length: 14; clone size: -; CDR3 protein: CASSLAAGQETQYF; CDR3 DNA: TGTGCCAGCAGCTTAGCTGCAGGTCAAGAGACCCAGTACTTC
V gene: TRBV7-9; J gene: TRBJ1-3; D gene: TRBD1; CDR3 length: 14; clone size: -; CDR3 protein: CASSVRGMANTKYF; CDR3 DNA: TGTGCCAGCAGCGTCAGGGGGATGGCGAACACCAAATATTTT
V gene: TRBV7-9; J gene: TRBJ1-2; D gene: -; CDR3 length: 13; clone size: many; CDR3 protein: CASSLAGSDGYTF; CDR3 DNA: TGTGCCAGCAGCTTAGCGGGAAGTGATGGCTACACCTTC
V gene: TRBV7-3; J gene: TRBJ2-3; D gene: -; CDR3 length: 17; clone size: -; CDR3 protein: CASSLGPWGLSTDTQYF; CDR3 DNA: TGTGCCAGCAGCTTAGGGCCGTGGGGGCTTAGCACAGATACGCAGTATTTT
V gene: TRBV11-2; J gene: TRBJ2-3; D gene: -; CDR3 length: 14; clone size: many; CDR3 protein: CASSQDIPADTQYF; CDR3 DNA: TGTGCCAGCAGCCAGGACATTCCTGCAGATACGCAGTATTTT
V gene: TRBV6-2/TRBV6-3; J gene: TRBJ2-1; D gene: TRBD2; CDR3 length: 18; clone size: -; CDR3 protein: CASSYGTSGGPPYNEQFF; CDR3 DNA: TGTGCCAGTTCCTATGGGACTAGCGGGGGGCCTCCTTACAATGAGCAGTTCTTC
V gene: TRBV6-6; J gene: TRBJ2-1; D gene: -; CDR3 length: 13; clone size: -; CDR3 protein: CASSYDRLSEQFF; CDR3 DNA: TGTGCCAGCAGTTACGATAGGCTCAGTGAGCAGTTCTTC
V gene: TRBV7-6; J gene: TRBJ1-2; D gene: TRBD1; CDR3 length: 18; clone size: few; CDR3 protein: CASSLRPRGQAINYGYTF; CDR3 DNA: TGTGCCAGCAGCTTACGCCCCCGGGGACAGGCGATTAACTATGGCTACACCTTC
V gene: TRBV7-2; J gene: TRBJ2-1; D gene: -; CDR3 length: 14; clone size: -; CDR3 protein: CDGRPSIGANEQFF; CDR3 DNA: TGTGACGGCAGACCCTCAATCGGGGCCAATGAGCAGTTCTTC
V gene: TRBV11-1; J gene: TRBJ1-1; D gene: -; CDR3 length: 15; clone size: few; CDR3 protein: CASSSLRGGNTEAFF; CDR3 DNA: TGTGCCAGCAGCTCTCTCAGGGGAGGGAACACTGAAGCTTTCTTT
V gene: TRBV20-1; J gene: TRBJ1-6; D gene: -; CDR3 length: 12; clone size: many; CDR3 protein: CSARSENSPLHF; CDR3 DNA: TGCAGTGCTAGATCAGAGAATTCACCCCTCCACTTT
V gene: TRBV3-1; J gene: TRBJ1-2; D gene: -; CDR3 length: 12; clone size: few; CDR3 protein: CASSQGRGGYTF; CDR3 DNA: TGTGCCAGCAGCCAAGGGAGAGGAGGCTACACCTTC
V gene: TRBV5-5; J gene: TRBJ2-1; D gene: TRBD2; CDR3 length: 16; clone size: few; CDR3 protein: CASTQLAGGPIHEQFF; CDR3 DNA: TGTGCCAGCACCCAATTAGCGGGGGGGCCGATCCATGAGCAGTTCTTC
V gene: TRBV7-9; J gene: TRBJ1-1; D gene: -; CDR3 length: 16; clone size: many; CDR3 protein: CASSLAGGRGSAEAFF; CDR3 DNA: TGTGCCAGCAGCTTAGCGGGGGGAAGGGGTAGCGCTGAAGCTTTCTTT
V gene: TRBV28; J gene: TRBJ1-2; D gene: -; CDR3 length: 12; clone size: few; CDR3 protein: CASSSDRKGYTF; CDR3 DNA: TGTGCCAGCAGTTCTGACAGAAAGGGCTACACCTTC
V gene: TRBV5-1; J gene: TRBJ2-1; D gene: -; CDR3 length: 12; clone size: few; CDR3 protein: CASSFNLNEQFF; CDR3 DNA: TGCGCCAGCAGTTTTAACCTCAATGAGCAGTTCTTC
V gene: TRBV11-2; J gene: TRBJ2-5; D gene: -; CDR3 length: 14; clone size: -; CDR3 protein: CASSLVGVQETQYF; CDR3 DNA: TGTGCCAGCAGCTTGGTCGGAGTTCAAGAGACCCAGTACTTC
V gene: TRBV11-2; J gene: TRBJ2-1; D gene: -; CDR3 length: 13; clone size: many; CDR3 protein: CASSPPLQNEQFF; CDR3 DNA: TGTGCCAGCAGCCCACCCCTGCAGAATGAGCAGTTCTTC
V gene: TRBV11-2; J gene: TRBJ1-4; D gene: TRBD1; CDR3 length: 16; clone size: -; CDR3 protein: CASITGTGSTNEKLFF; CDR3 DNA: TGTGCCAGCATCACCGGGACAGGCTCAACTAATGAAAAACTGTTTTTT
V gene: TRBV10-3; J gene: TRBJ2-1; D gene: TRBD1; CDR3 length: 17; clone size: few; CDR3 protein: CAISEYQPGQGHNEQFF; CDR3 DNA: TGTGCCATCAGTGAGTACCAACCGGGACAGGGCCACAATGAGCAGTTCTTC
V gene: TRBV12-3/TRBV12-4; J gene: TRBJ1-6; D gene: -; CDR3 length: 13; clone size: many; CDR3 protein: CASSLAYGSPLHF; CDR3 DNA: TGTGCCAGCAGTTTAGCGTACGGATCACCCCTCCACTTT
V gene: TRBV4-1; J gene: TRBJ1-5; D gene: -; CDR3 length: 14; clone size: many; CDR3 protein: CASSQVWVGQPQHF; CDR3 DNA: TGCGCCAGCAGCCAAGTATGGGTCGGTCAGCCCCAGCATTTT
V gene: TRBV7-8; J gene: TRBJ1-5; D gene: -; CDR3 length: 13; clone size: many; CDR3 protein: CASSIQGGQPQHF; CDR3 DNA: TGTGCCAGCAGCATACAGGGTGGACAGCCCCAGCATTTT
V gene: TRBV20-1; J gene: TRBJ2-7; D gene: -; CDR3 length: 12; clone size: medium-sized; CDR3 protein: CSARVDYNEQYF; CDR3 DNA: TGCAGTGCTAGAGTGGACTACAACGAGCAGTACTTC